This T cell receptor beta chain is from a study of blood T cell repertoires in COVID-19. Background on the study: Both acute and convalescent COVID-19 samples were obtained from the United States, Italy and Spain. From T cells, B-cell-depleted T cells, or PBMCs came the material, which was cDNA or gDNA.

Unmatched junction bases numbered 13, after V lost 3 bases and J lost 9 bases. Germline CDR1 is SGHAT and CDR2 is FQNNGV. The CDR3 extends over 18 amino acids. This clone appeared a few times. Per the authors' pipeline: How many nucleated cells were present was estimated from reference gene primer amplification. Clones were read by immunoSEQ multiplex PCR, and TCRdb kept only the in-frame ones, dropping some. Clonal size and the V and J genes are those of that table, whereas D and trimming came from the DNA. Of hundreds of thousands of clones in the sample, around four fifths are singletons; the top ten hold 2% to 3%.

V and J are TRBV11-2 and TRBJ2-4, with 14 bases fitting TRBD2. Sequencing used peripheral blood. This TCR came from a woman in her thirties or forties with active or convalescent COVID-19. CDR3 nucleotides: TGTGCCAGCAGCTTTGGACCGGGACTAGCGGGAGATATGGTCATTCAGTACTTC. This sequence encodes CASSFGPGLAGDMVIQYF.